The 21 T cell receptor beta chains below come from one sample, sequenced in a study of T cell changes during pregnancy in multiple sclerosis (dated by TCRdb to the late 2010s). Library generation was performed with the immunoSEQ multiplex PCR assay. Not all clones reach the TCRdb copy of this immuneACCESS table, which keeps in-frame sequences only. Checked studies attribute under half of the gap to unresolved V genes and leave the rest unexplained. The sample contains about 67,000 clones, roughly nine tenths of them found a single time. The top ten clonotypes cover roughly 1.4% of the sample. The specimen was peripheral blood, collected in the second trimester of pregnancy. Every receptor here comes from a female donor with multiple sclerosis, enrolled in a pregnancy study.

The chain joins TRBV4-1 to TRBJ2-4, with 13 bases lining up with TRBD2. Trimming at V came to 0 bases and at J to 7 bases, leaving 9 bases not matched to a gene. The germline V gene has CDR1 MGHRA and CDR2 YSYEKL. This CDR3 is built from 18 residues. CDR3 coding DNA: TGCGCCAGCAGCCAAGAATCAGGGACTAGCGGGAAAGAGAACATTCAGTACTTC. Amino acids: CASSQESGTSGKENIQYF.

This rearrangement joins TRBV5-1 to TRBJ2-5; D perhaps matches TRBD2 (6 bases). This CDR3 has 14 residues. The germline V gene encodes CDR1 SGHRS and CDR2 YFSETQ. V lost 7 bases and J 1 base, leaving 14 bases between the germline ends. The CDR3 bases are TGCGCCAGCGGGGGGACGGCATTCCAAGAGACCCAGTACTTC. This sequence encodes CASGGTAFQETQYF.

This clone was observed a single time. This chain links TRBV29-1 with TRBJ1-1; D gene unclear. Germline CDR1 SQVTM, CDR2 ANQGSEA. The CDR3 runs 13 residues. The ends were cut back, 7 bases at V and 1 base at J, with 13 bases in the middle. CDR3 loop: CSGTLPENTEAFF. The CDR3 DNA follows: TGCAGCGGAACTCTCCCCGAGAACACTGAAGCTTTCTTT.

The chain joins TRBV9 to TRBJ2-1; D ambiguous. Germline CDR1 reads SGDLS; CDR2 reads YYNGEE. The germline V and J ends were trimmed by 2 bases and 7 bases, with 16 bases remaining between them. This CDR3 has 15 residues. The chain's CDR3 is CASSVLPVKRNEQFF. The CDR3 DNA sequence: TGTGCCAGCAGCGTTCTTCCAGTAAAGAGGAATGAGCAGTTCTTC.

DNA of the CDR3: TGTGCCAGCAGCCCCACCCCGCGCGGATCAGATCAGGGTAGTAAGGGCTACACCTTC. The encoded protein is CASSPTPRGSDQGSKGYTF. This chain uses TRBV7-2 with TRBJ1-2; a possible D gene is TRBD1 (5 bases). There are 19 residues in the CDR3. Germline assignment: CDR1 SGHTA and CDR2 FQGNSA. Trimming cost V 5 bases and J 8 bases, with 33 bases left between them.

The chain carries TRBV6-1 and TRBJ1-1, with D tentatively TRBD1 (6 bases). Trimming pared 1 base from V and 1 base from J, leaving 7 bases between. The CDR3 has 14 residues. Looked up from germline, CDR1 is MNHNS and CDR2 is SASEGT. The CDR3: CASSEGTANTEAFF. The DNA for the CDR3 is TGTGCCAGCAGTGAAGGGACAGCGAACACTGAAGCTTTCTTT.

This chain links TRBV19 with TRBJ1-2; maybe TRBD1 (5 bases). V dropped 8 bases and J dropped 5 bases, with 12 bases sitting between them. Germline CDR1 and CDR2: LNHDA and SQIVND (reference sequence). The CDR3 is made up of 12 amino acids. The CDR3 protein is CASAGGWYGYTF. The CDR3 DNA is TGTGCCAGTGCCGGGGGTTGGTATGGCTACACCTTC.

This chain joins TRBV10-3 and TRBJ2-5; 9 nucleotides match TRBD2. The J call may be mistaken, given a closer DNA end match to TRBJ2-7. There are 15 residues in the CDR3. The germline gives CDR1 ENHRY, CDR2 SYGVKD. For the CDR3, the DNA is TGTGCCATCCGGGGGGACGCTAGCGGGACCTACGAGCAGTACTTC. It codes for CAIRGDASGTYEQYF.

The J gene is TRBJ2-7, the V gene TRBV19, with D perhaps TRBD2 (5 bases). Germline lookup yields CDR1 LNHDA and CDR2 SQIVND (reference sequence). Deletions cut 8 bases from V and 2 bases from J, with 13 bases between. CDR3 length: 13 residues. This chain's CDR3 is CASSWTSPYEQYF. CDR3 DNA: TGTGCCAGTTCGTGGACTTCCCCCTACGAGCAGTACTTC.

The CDR3 DNA reads as TGCGCCAGCAGCCCGATTCCCGGGACTAGCGGGAGGGCCTGGGGGTACGAGCAGTACTTC. Residues: CASSPIPGTSGRAWGYEQYF. This rearrangement joins TRBV4-1 to TRBJ2-7; 16 bases line up with TRBD2. The CDR3 covers 20 residues. Trimming at V came to 4 bases and at J to 4 bases, leaving 16 bases not matched to a gene. The germline V gene encodes CDR1 MGHRA and CDR2 YSYEKL.

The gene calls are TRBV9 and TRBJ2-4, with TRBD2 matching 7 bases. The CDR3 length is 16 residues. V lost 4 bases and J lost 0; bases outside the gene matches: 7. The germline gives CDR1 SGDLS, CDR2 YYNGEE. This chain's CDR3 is CASSPRGGGAKNIQYF. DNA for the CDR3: TGTGCCAGCAGCCCACGTGGGGGGGGAGCCAAAAACATTCAGTACTTC.

In DNA form, the CDR3 reads TGTGCCAGCAGCTCGGTAGGGACAGCCTACAATGAGCAGTTCTTC. It yields the protein CASSSVGTAYNEQFF. The rearrangement uses TRBV7-2 and TRBJ2-1, with TRBD1 identical over 7 bases. The trim removed 4 bases at V and 2 bases at J, leaving 5 bases unmatched. CDR3 length equals 15 residues. Germline values: CDR1 SGHTA, CDR2 FQGNSA.

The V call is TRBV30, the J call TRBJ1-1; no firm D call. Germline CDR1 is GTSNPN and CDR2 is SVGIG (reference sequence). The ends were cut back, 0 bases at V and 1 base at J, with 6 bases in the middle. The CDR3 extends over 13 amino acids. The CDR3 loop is CAWSVLTNTEAFF. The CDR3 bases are TGTGCCTGGAGTGTACTCACGAACACTGAAGCTTTCTTT.

CDR3 sequence (DNA): TGTGCCAGCAGTGTTCCCCAATCTATACTTCCCTACAATGAGCAGTTCTTC. Translation: CASSVPQSILPYNEQFF. The gene calls are TRBV6-1 and TRBJ2-1; D remains ambiguous. Germline V gene lookup returns CDR1 MNHNS and CDR2 SASEGT. V was shortened by 4 bases and J by 2 bases, with 18 bases between the two germline ends. The CDR3 is made up of 17 amino acids.

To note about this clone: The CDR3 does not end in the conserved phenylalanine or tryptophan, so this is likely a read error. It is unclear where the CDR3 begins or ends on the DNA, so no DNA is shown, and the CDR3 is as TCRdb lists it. The CDR3 loop is CASSQGRWGSSISS. The V call is TRBV4-3, the J call TRBJ1-1; no DNA check was done on the table's D call, TRBD1. The CDR3 extends over 14 residues, inclusive of both ends. Germline CDR1 LGHNA, CDR2 YSLEER.

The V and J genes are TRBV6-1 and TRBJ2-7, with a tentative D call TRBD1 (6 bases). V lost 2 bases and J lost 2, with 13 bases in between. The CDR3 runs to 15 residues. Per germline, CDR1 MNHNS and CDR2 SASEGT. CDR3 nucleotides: TGTGCCAGCAGTGAAACCCCAGGGGCCCCCTACGAGCAGTACTTC. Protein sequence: CASSETPGAPYEQYF.

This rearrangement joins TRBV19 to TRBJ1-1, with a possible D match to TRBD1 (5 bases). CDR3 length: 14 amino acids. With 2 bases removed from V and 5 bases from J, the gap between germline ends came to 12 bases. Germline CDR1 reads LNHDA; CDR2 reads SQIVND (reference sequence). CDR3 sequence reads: CASSISAGRTEAFF. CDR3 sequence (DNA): TGTGCCAGTAGTATATCGGCAGGGAGGACTGAAGCTTTCTTT.

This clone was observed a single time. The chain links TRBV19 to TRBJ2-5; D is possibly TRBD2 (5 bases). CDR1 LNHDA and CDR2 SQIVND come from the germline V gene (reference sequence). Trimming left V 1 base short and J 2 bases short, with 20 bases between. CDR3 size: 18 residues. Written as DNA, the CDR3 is TGTGCCAGTAGTATAGCGGGGTTTGGTCTGGCCCTACAAGAGACCCAGTACTTC. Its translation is CASSIAGFGLALQETQYF.

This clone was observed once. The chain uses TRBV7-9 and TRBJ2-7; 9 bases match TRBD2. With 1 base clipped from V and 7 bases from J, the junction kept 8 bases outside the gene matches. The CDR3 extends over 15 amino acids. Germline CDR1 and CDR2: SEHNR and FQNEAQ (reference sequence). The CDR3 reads CASSLGLAGDKEQYF. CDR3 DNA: TGTGCCAGCAGCTTAGGATTAGCGGGAGACAAAGAGCAGTACTTC.

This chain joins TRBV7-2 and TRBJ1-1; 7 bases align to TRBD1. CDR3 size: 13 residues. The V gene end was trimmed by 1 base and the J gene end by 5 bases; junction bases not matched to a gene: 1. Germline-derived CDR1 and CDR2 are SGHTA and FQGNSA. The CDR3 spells CASSLGQGTEAFF. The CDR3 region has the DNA TGTGCCAGCAGCTTAGGACAGGGAACTGAAGCTTTCTTT.

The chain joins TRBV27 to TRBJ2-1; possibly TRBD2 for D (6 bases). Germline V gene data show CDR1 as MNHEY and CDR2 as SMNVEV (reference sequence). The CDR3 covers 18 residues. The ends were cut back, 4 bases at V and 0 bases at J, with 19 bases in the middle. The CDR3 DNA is TGTGCCAGCAGTTCCGTCCCTCTTCTGACTAGCTCCTACAATGAGCAGTTCTTC. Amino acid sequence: CASSSVPLLTSSYNEQFF.